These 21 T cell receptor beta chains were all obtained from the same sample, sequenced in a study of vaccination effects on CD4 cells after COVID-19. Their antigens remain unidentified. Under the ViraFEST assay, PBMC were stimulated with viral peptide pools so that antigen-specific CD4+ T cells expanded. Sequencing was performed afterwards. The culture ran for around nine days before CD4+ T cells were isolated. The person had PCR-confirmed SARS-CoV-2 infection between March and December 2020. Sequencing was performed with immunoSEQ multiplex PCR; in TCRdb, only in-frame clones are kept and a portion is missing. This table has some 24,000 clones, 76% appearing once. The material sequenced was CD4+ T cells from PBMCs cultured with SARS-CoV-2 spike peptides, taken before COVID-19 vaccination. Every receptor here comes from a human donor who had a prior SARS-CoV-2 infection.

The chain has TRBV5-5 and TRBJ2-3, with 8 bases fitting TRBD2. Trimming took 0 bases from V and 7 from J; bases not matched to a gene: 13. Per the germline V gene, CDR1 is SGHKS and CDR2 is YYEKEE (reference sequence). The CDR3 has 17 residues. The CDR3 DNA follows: TGTGCCAGCAGCTTGGGGTTCCAGAGCGGGAGAGGTTATACGCAGTATTTT. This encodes CASSLGFQSGRGYTQYF.

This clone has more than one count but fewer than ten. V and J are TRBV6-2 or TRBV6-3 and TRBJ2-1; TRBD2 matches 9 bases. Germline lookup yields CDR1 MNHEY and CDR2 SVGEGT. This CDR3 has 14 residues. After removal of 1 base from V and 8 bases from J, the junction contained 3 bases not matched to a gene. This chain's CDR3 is CASSYWREGHEQFF. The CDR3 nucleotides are TGTGCCAGCAGTTACTGGCGGGAGGGTCATGAGCAGTTCTTC.

The CDR3 nucleotides are TGTGCCAGCAGGCCCTGGGGGGAATGGAACACTGAAGCTTTCTTT. Protein sequence: CASRPWGEWNTEAFF. The rearrangement joins TRBV3-1 (or the pseudogene TRBV3-2) to TRBJ1-1; a weak D match, TRBD1 (5 bases). CDR3 length: 15 residues. From germline, CDR1 is LGHDT and CDR2 YNNKEL (reference sequence). V lost 6 bases and J lost 1, with 15 bases in between.

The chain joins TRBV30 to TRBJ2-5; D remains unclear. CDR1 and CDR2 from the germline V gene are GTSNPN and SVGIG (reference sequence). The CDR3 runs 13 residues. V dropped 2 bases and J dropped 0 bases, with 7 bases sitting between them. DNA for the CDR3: TGTGCCTGGAGTTCCGGCAACCAAGAGACCCAGTACTTC. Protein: CAWSSGNQETQYF.

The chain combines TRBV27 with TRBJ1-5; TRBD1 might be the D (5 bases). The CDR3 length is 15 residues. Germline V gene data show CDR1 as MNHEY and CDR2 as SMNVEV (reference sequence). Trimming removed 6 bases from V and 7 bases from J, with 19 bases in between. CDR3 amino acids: CASRGSRDLTQPQHF. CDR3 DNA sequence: TGTGCCAGCAGGGGAAGCAGGGATTTAACCCAGCCCCAGCATTTT.

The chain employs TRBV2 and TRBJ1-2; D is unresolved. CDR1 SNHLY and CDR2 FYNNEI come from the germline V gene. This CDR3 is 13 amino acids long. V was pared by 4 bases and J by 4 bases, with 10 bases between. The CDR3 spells CASSVGYAYGYTF. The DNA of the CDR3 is TGTGCCAGCAGTGTAGGGTATGCCTATGGCTACACCTTC. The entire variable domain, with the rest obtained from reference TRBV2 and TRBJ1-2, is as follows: EPEVTQTPSHQVTQMGQEVILRCVPISNHLYFYWYRQILGQKVEFLVSFYNNEISEKSEIFDDQFSVERPDGSNFTLKIRSTKLEDSAMYFCASSVGYAYGYTFGSGTRLTVV.

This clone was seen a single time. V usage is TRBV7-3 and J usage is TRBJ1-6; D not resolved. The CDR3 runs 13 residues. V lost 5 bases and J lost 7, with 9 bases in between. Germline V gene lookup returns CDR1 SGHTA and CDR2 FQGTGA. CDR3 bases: TGTGCCAGCAGCGGCGACTTGAATTCACCCCTCCACTTT. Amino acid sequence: CASSGDLNSPLHF.

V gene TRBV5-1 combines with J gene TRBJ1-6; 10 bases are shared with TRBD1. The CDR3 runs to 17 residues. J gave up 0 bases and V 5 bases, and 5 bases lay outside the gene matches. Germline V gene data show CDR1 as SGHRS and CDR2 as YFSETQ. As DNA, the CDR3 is TGCGCCAGCAGGTCGGGACAGGGGAGCTCCTATAATTCACCCCTCCACTTT. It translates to CASRSGQGSSYNSPLHF. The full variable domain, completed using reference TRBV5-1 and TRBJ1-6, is KAGVTQTPRYLIKTRGQQVTLSCSPISGHRSVSWYQQTPGQGLQFLFEYFSETQRNKGNFPGRFSGRQFSNSRSEMNVSTLELGDSALYLCASRSGQGSSYNSPLHFGNGTRLTVT.

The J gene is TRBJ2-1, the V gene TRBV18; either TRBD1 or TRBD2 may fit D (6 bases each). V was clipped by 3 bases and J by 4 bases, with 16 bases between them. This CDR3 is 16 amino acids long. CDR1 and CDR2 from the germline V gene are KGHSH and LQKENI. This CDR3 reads CASSPQLGGAYNEQFF. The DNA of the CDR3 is TGTGCCAGCTCACCTCAATTGGGGGGCGCATACAATGAGCAGTTCTTC. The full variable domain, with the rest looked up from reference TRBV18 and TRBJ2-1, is NAGVMQNPRHLVRRRGQEARLRCSPMKGHSHVYWYRQLPEEGLKFMVYLQKENIIDESGMPKERFSAEFPKEGPSILRIQQVVRGDSAAYFCASSPQLGGAYNEQFFGPGTRLTVL.

The CDR3 sequence is CASSLGLNTEAFF. The CDR3 DNA follows: TGCGCCAGCAGCTTGGGACTGAACACTGAAGCTTTCTTT. The V and J genes are TRBV5-1 and TRBJ1-1; D not certain. The CDR3 runs to 13 residues. CDR1 and CDR2 (germline): SGHRS, YFSETQ. V was cut by 0 bases and J by 0 bases, with 3 bases left in between. The whole variable domain, remainder taken from reference TRBV5-1 and TRBJ1-1, is KAGVTQTPRYLIKTRGQQVTLSCSPISGHRSVSWYQQTPGQGLQFLFEYFSETQRNKGNFPGRFSGRQFSNSRSEMNVSTLELGDSALYLCASSLGLNTEAFFGQGTRLTVV.

CDR3: CASTVTGKNTGELFF. CDR3 sequence (DNA): TGTGCCAGCACCGTTACCGGGAAGAACACCGGGGAGCTGTTTTTT. The V call is TRBV7-9, the J call TRBJ2-2, with D possibly matching TRBD2 (5 bases). V shed 7 bases and J shed 1 base, with 13 bases lying between them. This CDR3 has 15 residues. Germline V CDR1 and CDR2: SEHNR, FQNEAQ (reference sequence).

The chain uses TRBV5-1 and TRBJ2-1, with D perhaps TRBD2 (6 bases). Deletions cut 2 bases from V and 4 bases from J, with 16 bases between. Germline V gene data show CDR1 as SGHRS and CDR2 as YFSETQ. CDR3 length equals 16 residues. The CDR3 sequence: CASSLTPGRSYNEQFF. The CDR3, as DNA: TGCGCCAGCAGCTTAACTCCCGGGAGAAGTTACAATGAGCAGTTCTTC. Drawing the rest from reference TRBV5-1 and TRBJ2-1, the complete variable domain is KAGVTQTPRYLIKTRGQQVTLSCSPISGHRSVSWYQQTPGQGLQFLFEYFSETQRNKGNFPGRFSGRQFSNSRSEMNVSTLELGDSALYLCASSLTPGRSYNEQFFGPGTRLTVL.

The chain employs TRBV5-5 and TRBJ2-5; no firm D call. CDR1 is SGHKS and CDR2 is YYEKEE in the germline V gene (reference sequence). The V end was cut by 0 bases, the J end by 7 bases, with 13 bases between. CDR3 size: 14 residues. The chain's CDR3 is CASSLVRTPRTQYF. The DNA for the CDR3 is TGTGCCAGCAGCTTGGTGCGGACCCCGAGGACCCAGTACTTC.

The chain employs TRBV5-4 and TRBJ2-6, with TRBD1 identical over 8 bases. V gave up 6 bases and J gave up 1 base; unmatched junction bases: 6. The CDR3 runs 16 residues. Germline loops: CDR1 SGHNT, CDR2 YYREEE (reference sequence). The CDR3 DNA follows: TGTGCCAGCACCCGGACAGGGAATTCTGGGGCCAACGTCCTGACTTTC. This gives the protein CASTRTGNSGANVLTF. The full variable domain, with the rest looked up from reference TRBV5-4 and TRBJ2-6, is ETGVTQSPTHLIKTRGQQVTLRCSSQSGHNTVSWYQQALGQGPQFIFQYYREEENGRGNFPPRFSGLQFPNYSSELNVNALELDDSALYLCASTRTGNSGANVLTFGAGSRLTVL.

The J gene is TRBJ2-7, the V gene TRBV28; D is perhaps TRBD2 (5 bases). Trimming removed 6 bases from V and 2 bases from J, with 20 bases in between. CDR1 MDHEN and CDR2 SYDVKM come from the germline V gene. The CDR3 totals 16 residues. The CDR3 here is CASSYPWPAATYEQYF. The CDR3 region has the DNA TGTGCCAGCAGCTACCCTTGGCCAGCGGCAACCTACGAGCAGTACTTC.

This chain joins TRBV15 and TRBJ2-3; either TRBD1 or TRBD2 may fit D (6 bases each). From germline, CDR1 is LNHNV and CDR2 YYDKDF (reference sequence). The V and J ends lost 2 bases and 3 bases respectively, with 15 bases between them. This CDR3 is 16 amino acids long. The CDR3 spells CATSRRRGADTDTQYF. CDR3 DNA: TGTGCCACCAGCAGACGTAGGGGGGCAGATACAGATACGCAGTATTTT.

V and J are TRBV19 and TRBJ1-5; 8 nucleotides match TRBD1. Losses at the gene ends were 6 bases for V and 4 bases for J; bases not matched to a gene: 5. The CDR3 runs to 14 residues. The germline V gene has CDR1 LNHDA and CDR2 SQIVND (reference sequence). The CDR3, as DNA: TGTGCCAGTAGAGGACAGGGCCTAAATCAGCCCCAGCATTTT. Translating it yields CASRGQGLNQPQHF.

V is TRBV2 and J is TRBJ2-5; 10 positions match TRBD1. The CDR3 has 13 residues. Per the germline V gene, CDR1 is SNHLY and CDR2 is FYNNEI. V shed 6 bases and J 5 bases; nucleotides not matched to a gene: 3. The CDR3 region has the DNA TGTGCCAGCAGGAGGGACAGGGGTGAGACCCAGTACTTC. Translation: CASRRDRGETQYF.

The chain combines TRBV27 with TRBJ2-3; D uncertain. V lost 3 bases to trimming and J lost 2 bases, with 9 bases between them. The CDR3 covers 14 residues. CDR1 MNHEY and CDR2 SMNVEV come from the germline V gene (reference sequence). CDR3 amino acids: CASSFSTYTDTQYF. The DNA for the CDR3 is TGTGCCAGCAGTTTTTCGACCTACACAGATACGCAGTATTTT.

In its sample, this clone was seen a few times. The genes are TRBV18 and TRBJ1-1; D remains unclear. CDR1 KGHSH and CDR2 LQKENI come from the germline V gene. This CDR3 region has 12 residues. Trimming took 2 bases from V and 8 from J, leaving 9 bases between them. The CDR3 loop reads CASSPGSGEAFF. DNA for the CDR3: TGTGCCAGCTCACCAGGTAGCGGAGAAGCTTTCTTT.

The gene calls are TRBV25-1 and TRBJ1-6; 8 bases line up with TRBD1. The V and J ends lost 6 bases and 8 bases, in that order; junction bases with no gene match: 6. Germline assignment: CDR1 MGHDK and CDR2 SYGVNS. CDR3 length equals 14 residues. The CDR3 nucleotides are TGTGCCAGCAGAAGGACAGGGAGGGATTCACCCCTCCACTTT. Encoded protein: CASRRTGRDSPLHF.